This T cell receptor (beta chain) was retrieved from a study of CD8 T cells in ankylosing spondylitis. Findings of the study overall: Reactive arthritis synovial fluid and blood were previously reported to contain some motif variants. Reports say disease-linked clones showed up significantly more in matched ankylosing spondylitis synovial fluid. Within ankylosing spondylitis blood, a TCR beta motif made up of roughly eight highly homologous variants appeared to be characteristic.

Quantitative 5'-RACE with molecular barcodes produced the TCR beta libraries. Each CDR3 protein is one row after TCRdb ran MiXCR on the 5' RACE reads. Among some 350,000 distinct CDR3 sequences listed, approximately 14% were seen once. The CDR3 is made up of 15 amino acids. The V end was cut by 2 bases, the J end by 5 bases, with 15 bases between. Per the germline V gene, CDR1 is GTSNPN and CDR2 is SVGIG (reference sequence). A remark on this clonotype: Its antigen is not identified.

This clonotype was sampled from a male donor with ankylosing spondylitis or in good health (not recorded which). Sequencing was carried out using blood, either unsorted or a sorted T cell fraction (not recorded which). The chain combines TRBV30 with TRBJ2-2, with a possible D match to TRBD1 (6 bases). The CDR3: CAWSIPGTRTGELFF. The DNA for the CDR3 is TGTGCCTGGAGTATCCCCGGGACAAGGACCGGGGAGCTGTTTTTT. Supplemented by reference TRBV30 and TRBJ2-2, the full variable domain reads SQTIHQWPATLVQPVGSPLSLECTVEGTSNPNLYWYRQAAGRGLQLLFYSVGIGQISSEVPQNLSASRPQDRQFILSSKKLLLSDSGFYLCAWSIPGTRTGELFFGEGSRLTVL.